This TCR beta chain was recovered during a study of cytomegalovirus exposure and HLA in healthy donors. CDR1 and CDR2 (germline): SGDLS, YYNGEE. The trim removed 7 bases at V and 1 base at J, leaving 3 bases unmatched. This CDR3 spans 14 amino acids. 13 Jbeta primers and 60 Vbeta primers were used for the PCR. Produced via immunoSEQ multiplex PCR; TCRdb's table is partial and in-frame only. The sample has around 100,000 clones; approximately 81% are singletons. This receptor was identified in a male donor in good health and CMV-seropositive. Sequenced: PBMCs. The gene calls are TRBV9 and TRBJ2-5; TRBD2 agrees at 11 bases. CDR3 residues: CASGTSGIQETQYF. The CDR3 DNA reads TGTGCCAGCGGGACTAGCGGTATCCAAGAGACCCAGTACTTC.